The T cell receptor (beta chain) described here comes from a study of blood T cell repertoires in COVID-19. Germline loops: CDR1 WSHSY, CDR2 SAAADI. V gave up 3 bases and J gave up 1 base, with 12 bases separating them. CDR3 size: 15 residues. Sequencing was performed with immunoSEQ multiplex PCR; in TCRdb, only in-frame clones are kept and a portion is missing. The table has about 42,000 clones, approximately 86% seen once. Sequencing input: peripheral blood. This sequence originates from a man between 45 and 60 years old with active COVID-19. The J gene is TRBJ1-1, the V gene TRBV10-2, with D possibly matching TRBD1 (6 bases). CDR3 DNA sequence: TGCGCCAGCAGTGAACAGGGAATCGCGAACACTGAAGCTTTCTTT. Encoded protein: CASSEQGIANTEAFF.